One and the same sample provided the 30 T cell receptor beta chains below, sequenced in a study of cytomegalovirus exposure and HLA in healthy donors. Here immunoSEQ multiplex PCR was the method, and the copy in TCRdb shows in-frame clones only, minus some. The sample holds about 160,000 clones; approximately 96% are singletons and the top ten take 0.8% to 1%. The sequenced sample consisted of PBMCs. These receptors were collected from a woman aged 18-29 years in good health and CMV-seronegative.

This chain uses TRBV6-5 with TRBJ1-2, with D maybe TRBD1 (5 bases). The CDR3 runs 16 residues. The V gene's germline CDR1 is MNHEY and CDR2 SVGAGI. The V and J ends lost 0 bases and 1 base respectively, with 12 bases between them. The CDR3 bases are TGTGCCAGCAGTTACTCCGGGGGATTAGTTAACTATGGCTACACCTTC. Amino acid sequence: CASSYSGGLVNYGYTF.

This rearrangement joins TRBV7-2 to TRBJ2-2; TRBD2 aligns across 11 bases. This CDR3 is 18 amino acids long. The V gene end was trimmed by 1 base and the J gene end by 4 bases; junction bases not matched to a gene: 8. Germline V lookup: CDR1 SGHTA, CDR2 FQGNSA. The CDR3 here is CASSLVSLAGGRTGELFF. CDR3 coding DNA: TGTGCCAGCAGCTTAGTGAGCCTAGCGGGGGGTCGCACCGGGGAGCTGTTTTTT.

This clone was observed a single time. The chain couples TRBV13 to TRBJ1-2; no definite D call. The CDR3 runs to 13 residues. Trimming removed 0 bases from V and 2 bases from J, with 4 bases in between. Germline V gene sequence: CDR1 PRHDT, CDR2 FYEKMQ (reference sequence). This chain's CDR3 is CASSLGENYGYTF. CDR3 sequence (DNA): TGTGCCAGCAGCTTAGGGGAGAACTATGGCTACACCTTC.

The J gene is TRBJ2-5, the V gene TRBV9; D remains unclear. Trimming took off 2 bases at V and 4 bases at J, with 12 bases between the two ends. Looked up from germline, CDR1 is SGDLS and CDR2 is YYNGEE. This CDR3 is 14 amino acids long. In DNA, the CDR3 is TGTGCCAGCAGCGTGCAATCAACGGGAGAGACCCAGTACTTC. Translated: CASSVQSTGETQYF.

This chain connects TRBV18 to TRBJ1-1, with 11 positions matching TRBD1. This CDR3 is built from 17 residues. The V and J ends lost 4 bases and 4 bases, in that order; junction bases with no gene match: 11. Germline CDR1 is KGHSH and CDR2 is LQKENI. The DNA of the CDR3 is TGTGCCAGCTCACGTACGGGACAGGGGGGTCTGAGCACTGAAGCTTTCTTT. The encoded protein is CASSRTGQGGLSTEAFF.

This rearrangement joins TRBV28 to TRBJ2-7, with D possibly TRBD2 on 7 matching bases. Germline V gene lookup returns CDR1 MDHEN and CDR2 SYDVKM. Trimming stripped 5 bases from V and 1 base from J, with 15 bases between. The CDR3 totals 15 residues. The CDR3 sequence is CASSGGGEGSYEQYF. As DNA, the CDR3 is TGTGCCAGCAGTGGGGGCGGGGAGGGGTCCTACGAGCAGTACTTC.

The J gene is TRBJ1-2, the V gene TRBV4-2; D is undetermined. Germline V gene data show CDR1 as LGHNA and CDR2 as YNFKEQ. V was trimmed by 1 base and J by 6 bases, leaving 15 bases between them. The CDR3 has 15 amino acids. The CDR3 sequence: CASSQVPVNLDGYTF. In DNA, the CDR3 is TGTGCCAGCAGCCAAGTACCCGTCAACCTAGATGGCTACACCTTC.

The chain carries TRBV6-6 and TRBJ2-7; tentative D call: TRBD1 (6 bases). CDR1 is MNHNY and CDR2 is SVGAGI in the germline V gene (reference sequence). This CDR3 contains 14 residues. Trimming stripped 5 bases from V and 5 bases from J, with 16 bases between. The CDR3 region is CASSLAGGTDEQYF. CDR3 sequence (DNA): TGTGCCAGCAGTCTGGCTGGGGGCACCGACGAGCAGTACTTC.

This clone showed up just once. The gene calls are TRBV5-6 and TRBJ2-3; weak D call: TRBD1 (6 bases). With 3 bases removed from V and 0 bases from J, the gap between germline ends came to 17 bases. CDR3 length: 17 amino acids. Germline CDR1 is SGHDT and CDR2 is YYEEEE. The CDR3 region has the DNA TGTGCCAGCAGCTCCCGGACAGTCTTAAGGAGCACAGATACGCAGTATTTT. Translating it yields CASSSRTVLRSTDTQYF.

The genes are TRBV9 and TRBJ1-1; D not certain. Trimming cost V 0 bases and J 3 bases, with 12 bases left between them. The V gene's germline CDR1 is SGDLS and CDR2 YYNGEE. The CDR3 runs 15 residues. The CDR3 bases are TGTGCCAGCAGCGTAGAGGCAGGAACCTACACTGAAGCTTTCTTT. Translated, it gives CASSVEAGTYTEAFF.

The chain carries TRBV30 and TRBJ1-1, with D unclear. The germline CDR1 and CDR2 sequences are GTSNPN and SVGIG (reference sequence). The CDR3 runs 11 residues. The V and J ends lost 4 bases and 4 bases respectively, with 7 bases between them. CDR3 sequence: CAWNGLTEAFF. The CDR3 DNA follows: TGTGCCTGGAACGGTCTCACTGAAGCTTTCTTT.

The chain combines TRBV9 with TRBJ1-5; 7 bases map to TRBD1. Germline lookup yields CDR1 SGDLS and CDR2 YYNGEE. This CDR3 comprises 14 residues. The V and J ends lost 0 bases and 7 bases, in that order; junction bases with no gene match: 4. DNA for the CDR3: TGTGCCAGCAGCGTAGGTCCGGACAGGCAGCCCCAGCATTTT. Its translation is CASSVGPDRQPQHF.

The chain employs TRBV27 and TRBJ1-1, with TRBD1 as a possible D gene (6 bases). Between the trimmed V and J ends, which lost 6 bases and 3 bases, there was a span of 17 bases. The CDR3 loop spans 15 amino acids. From germline, CDR1 is MNHEY and CDR2 SMNVEV (reference sequence). Written as DNA, the CDR3 is TGTGCCAGCAGCCCTTACAGGGAGGGGGACACTGAAGCTTTCTTT. Translated, it gives CASSPYREGDTEAFF.

The chain joins TRBV28 to TRBJ1-6, with 9 positions matching TRBD1. Germline V CDR1 and CDR2: MDHEN, SYDVKM. The ends lost 5 bases at V and 12 bases at J; junction bases unmatched: 8. This CDR3 spans 14 amino acids. The DNA for the CDR3 is TGTGCCAGCAGTCCAGGGACAGGGCTAATACCCCTCCACTTT. Its protein product is CASSPGTGLIPLHF.

The rearrangement joins TRBV6-5 to TRBJ2-5; TRBD2 agrees at 8 bases. This CDR3 contains 14 residues. Germline V gene data show CDR1 as MNHEY and CDR2 as SVGAGI. V shed 8 bases and J 1 base; nucleotides not matched to a gene: 6. The CDR3 sequence: CASRPGGTQETQYF. CDR3 sequence (DNA): TGTGCCAGCCGCCCGGGGGGGACCCAAGAGACCCAGTACTTC.

The chain employs TRBV27 and TRBJ1-2; D is unresolved. This CDR3 region has 14 residues. V dropped 5 bases and J dropped 3 bases, with 13 bases sitting between them. Germline V gene sequence: CDR1 MNHEY, CDR2 SMNVEV (reference sequence). The CDR3 nucleotides read TGTGCCAGCAGTCCGGATAACCAGGACTATGGCTACACCTTC. Translating it yields CASSPDNQDYGYTF.

This chain links TRBV7-2 with TRBJ2-1; 15 nucleotides agree with TRBD2. After removal of 5 bases from V and 9 bases from J, the junction contained 11 bases not matched to a gene. CDR1 and CDR2 (germline): SGHTA, FQGNSA. The CDR3 is 17 residues long. The CDR3 region is CASSARTSGGAGVEQFF. CDR3 coding DNA: TGTGCCAGCAGCGCCCGGACTAGCGGGGGGGCAGGGGTTGAGCAGTTCTTC.

The chain links TRBV7-2 to TRBJ2-7; 7 bases are a match to TRBD1. Germline V gives CDR1 SGHTA, CDR2 FQGNSA. V lost 1 base and J lost 2; bases outside the gene matches: 5. This CDR3 comprises 15 residues. The chain's CDR3 is CASSLVGTEPYEQYF. The CDR3 nucleotides are TGTGCCAGCAGCTTAGTCGGGACAGAGCCCTACGAGCAGTACTTC.

The CDR3 loop is CASSLGRGAGMNTEAFF. The CDR3, as DNA: TGCGCCAGCAGCTTGGGACGGGGCGCGGGAATGAACACTGAAGCTTTCTTT. The rearrangement links TRBV5-1 to TRBJ1-1, with D maybe TRBD1 (5 bases). Trimming removed 0 bases from V and 0 bases from J, with 15 bases in between. Germline CDR1 is SGHRS and CDR2 is YFSETQ. The CDR3 totals 17 residues.

The chain joins TRBV5-1 to TRBJ1-1; 7 bases match TRBD1. V lost 4 bases and J lost 3; bases outside the gene matches: 3. Germline V gives CDR1 SGHRS, CDR2 YFSETQ. The CDR3 sequence is 13 residues long. This CDR3 reads CASSPGTDTEAFF. The DNA for the CDR3 is TGCGCCAGCAGCCCAGGGACAGACACTGAAGCTTTCTTT.

The J gene is TRBJ2-3, the V gene TRBV7-8; D is undetermined. Trimming removed 1 base at V and 1 base at J, with 6 bases between. Germline-derived CDR1 and CDR2 are SGHVS and FQNEAQ. The CDR3 sequence is 14 residues long. The CDR3 DNA follows: TGTGCCAGCAGCTTAGTCGGAGGCACAGATACGCAGTATTTT. Translating gives CASSLVGGTDTQYF.

CDR3 nucleotides: TGTGCCAGTAGTCCAAGATCTATTTTTAGGGACAGGGAAGGATTCAACTATGGCTACACCTTC. Translated: CASSPRSIFRDREGFNYGYTF. The V call is TRBV19, the J call TRBJ1-2, with 9 bases identical to TRBD1. V lost 5 bases and J lost 2; bases outside the gene matches: 24. Per germline, CDR1 LNHDA and CDR2 SQIVND (reference sequence). The CDR3 extends over 21 amino acids.

The chain links TRBV7-9 to TRBJ1-5; no reliable D call. The V end was cut by 1 base, the J end by 0 bases, with 7 bases between. The CDR3 is 15 amino acids. Germline V lookup: CDR1 SEHNR, CDR2 FQNEAQ (reference sequence). CDR3 sequence: CASSLDGGSNQPQHF. The CDR3 nucleotides read TGTGCCAGCAGCTTAGACGGTGGTAGCAATCAGCCCCAGCATTTT.

The CDR3 DNA reads as TGTGCCAGCTCACCAGCATTCCGCGGGACAGGGAACTATGGCTACACCTTC. This gives the protein CASSPAFRGTGNYGYTF. The chain uses TRBV18 and TRBJ1-2; 9 nucleotides agree with TRBD1. The CDR3 has 17 amino acids. Germline CDR1 and CDR2: KGHSH and LQKENI. Trimming took 2 bases from V and 2 from J; bases not matched to a gene: 9.

This chain joins TRBV7-2 and TRBJ2-3, with 12 bases that match TRBD2. Germline CDR1 reads SGHTA; CDR2 reads FQGNSA. CDR3 length: 16 residues. Trimming removed 4 bases from V and 2 bases from J; junction bases left unmatched: 4. This chain's CDR3 is CASSSGLAGFTDTQYF. DNA of the CDR3: TGTGCCAGCAGCTCCGGACTAGCGGGGTTCACAGATACGCAGTATTTT.

The V gene is TRBV7-2, the J gene TRBJ1-1, with 7 bases fitting TRBD1. Germline trimming cut 9 bases from V and 4 bases from J; bases unmatched to any gene: 8. The CDR3 is 13 residues long. Germline CDR1 and CDR2: SGHTA and FQGNSA. CDR3 nucleotides: TGTGCCAGTCTCTTGACAGGGATCACTGAAGCTTTCTTT. Protein sequence: CASLLTGITEAFF. Looking up the rest from reference TRBV7-2 and TRBJ1-1 gives the full variable domain: GAGVSQSPSNKVTEKGKDVELRCDPISGHTALYWYRQSLGQGLEFLIYFQGNSAPDKSGLPSDRFSAERTGGSVSTLTIQRTQQEDSAVYLCASLLTGITEAFFGQGTRLTVV.

This chain links TRBV11-2 with TRBJ1-2; D possibly corresponds to TRBD1 (5 bases). The length of the CDR3 is 13 residues. Trimming stripped 2 bases from V and 6 bases from J, with 10 bases between. Germline lookup yields CDR1 SGHAT and CDR2 FQNNGV. CDR3 in DNA: TGTGCCAGCAGCTTACAGGGAAGAAATGGCTACACCTTC. Translated: CASSLQGRNGYTF.

The V call is TRBV7-2, the J call TRBJ2-3; TRBD2 might be the D (7 bases). Germline assignment: CDR1 SGHTA and CDR2 FQGNSA. The CDR3 is 15 residues long. V was pared by 3 bases and J by 4 bases, with 14 bases between. The CDR3 is CASSLGRGHADTQYF. The CDR3 DNA reads TGTGCCAGCAGCTTGGGGCGGGGGCACGCAGATACGCAGTATTTT.

This chain links TRBV25-1 with TRBJ1-1, with 8 bases matching TRBD1. V trimming: 3 bases; J trimming: 0 bases; junction bases outside the gene matches: 6. There are 16 residues in the CDR3. Germline CDR1 is MGHDK and CDR2 is SYGVNS. The CDR3 DNA is TGTGCCAGCAGTGATTCCGGGACAGGCTTGAACACTGAAGCTTTCTTT. Its translation is CASSDSGTGLNTEAFF.

The count of this clone is one. This CDR3 is CASSLYGDEKLFF. The DNA for the CDR3 is TGTGCCAGCAGCTTGTACGGGGATGAAAAACTGTTTTTT. This chain joins TRBV5-6 and TRBJ1-4; D is ambiguous. Germline V gene sequence: CDR1 SGHDT, CDR2 YYEEEE. The CDR3 runs to 13 residues. V was clipped by 1 base and J by 6 bases, with 7 bases between them.